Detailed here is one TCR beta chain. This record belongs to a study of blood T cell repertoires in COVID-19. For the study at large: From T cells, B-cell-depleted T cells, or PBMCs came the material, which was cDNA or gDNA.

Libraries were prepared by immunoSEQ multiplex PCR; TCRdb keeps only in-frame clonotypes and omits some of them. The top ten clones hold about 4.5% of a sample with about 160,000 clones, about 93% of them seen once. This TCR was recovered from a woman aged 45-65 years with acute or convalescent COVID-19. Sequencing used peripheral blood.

DNA of the CDR3: TGTGCCAGCAGCTTAAACAACAGGGTAGGGACCCAGTACTTC. Translation: CASSLNNRVGTQYF. The chain joins TRBV7-2 to TRBJ2-5; perhaps TRBD1 as D (6 bases). Germline loops: CDR1 SGHTA, CDR2 FQGNSA. V was pared by 2 bases and J by 7 bases, with 14 bases between. The CDR3 has 14 amino acids.